The 11 T cell receptor beta chains in this list originate from one sample, sequenced in a study of post-analysis software for immune sequencing data. These receptors' targets are unknown. Study outcomes and limitations: About five TRBV segments were more frequent in patients than controls; TRBV5-6, TRBV5-1 and TRBV20-1 belonged to this group.

Unique molecular identifiers were carried by the TCR beta cDNA libraries. TCRdb re-derived calls from the PCR reads in MiXCR, one entry per CDR3 protein. The sample holds approximately 770,000 distinct CDR3 sequences; more than 45% are singletons and the top ten take 4.9%. Specimen: blood. These receptor sequences come from a girl under 18 with multiple sclerosis.

This rearrangement joins TRBV7-9 to TRBJ2-7; 8 bases are shared with TRBD2. The CDR3 has 15 amino acids. In germline, CDR1 is SEHNR, CDR2 FQNEAQ (reference sequence). The V gene end was trimmed by 3 bases and the J gene end by 2 bases; junction bases not matched to a gene: 6. CDR3 in DNA: TGTGCCAGCAGCTTCAGCGGGAGTATCGCCTACGAGCAGTACTTC. Residues: CASSFSGSIAYEQYF.

The J gene is TRBJ2-5, the V gene TRBV20-1; 7 bases align to TRBD1. Germline assignment: CDR1 DFQATT and CDR2 SNEGSKA (reference sequence). The V and J ends lost 6 bases and 2 bases, in that order; junction bases with no gene match: 12. The CDR3 has 15 amino acids. The CDR3 DNA reads as TGCAGTGCCTCGCCCCTTACAGGGGAGCAAGAGACCCAGTACTTC. This sequence encodes CSASPLTGEQETQYF.

This clonotype appeared a single time. This may be a read error, as it is one base from a much larger clone. The chain recombines TRBV7-3 with TRBJ2-1; D may be TRBD1 (5 bases). The ends were cut back, 0 bases at V and 5 bases at J, with 5 bases in the middle. The CDR3 sequence is 13 residues long. Germline V gene sequence: CDR1 SGHTA, CDR2 FQGTGA. The CDR3 protein is CASSLTGDNEQFF. CDR3 sequence (DNA): TGTGCCAGCAGCTTAACAGGGGACAATGAGCAGTTCTTC.

This clonotype was found a few times. The gene calls are TRBV5-1 and TRBJ2-5, with unresolved D. Germline-derived CDR1 and CDR2 are SGHRS and YFSETQ. Trimming removed 3 bases at V and 5 bases at J, with 11 bases between. The CDR3 runs 13 residues. The CDR3 nucleotides are TGCGCCAGCAGCTCTCCATTAAGGGAGACCCAGTACTTC. Encoded protein: CASSSPLRETQYF.

V usage is TRBV27 and J usage is TRBJ2-1; unclear D gene. Trimming took 5 bases from V and 6 from J, leaving 14 bases between them. The CDR3 sequence is 14 residues long. Germline V gives CDR1 MNHEY, CDR2 SMNVEV (reference sequence). Written as DNA, the CDR3 is TGTGCCAGCAGTCCCCGTGTCGAATCCAATGAGCAGTTCTTC. Protein sequence: CASSPRVESNEQFF.

This clonotype was observed a few times. V and J are TRBV5-1 and TRBJ2-3; D perhaps matches TRBD1 (5 bases). Trimming removed 4 bases from V and 2 bases from J, with 17 bases in between. Germline loops: CDR1 SGHRS, CDR2 YFSETQ. CDR3 length equals 16 residues. CDR3 sequence reads: CASSDTPDSFTDTQYF. The CDR3 region has the DNA TGCGCCAGCAGCGACACGCCCGACAGTTTCACAGATACGCAGTATTTT.

The chain links TRBV16 to TRBJ1-1; possible D gene TRBD1, 6 bases. Trimming cost V 4 bases and J 3 bases, with 18 bases left between them. Germline V gives CDR1 KGHSY, CDR2 FQNENV. CDR3 length: 16 amino acids. Here the CDR3 reads CASSPGGSGAYTEAFF. CDR3 nucleotide sequence: TGTGCCAGCAGCCCCGGGGGGTCGGGGGCGTACACTGAAGCTTTCTTT. The full variable domain, its missing parts supplied by reference TRBV16 and TRBJ1-1, is GEEVAQTPKHLVRGEGQKAKLYCAPIKGHSYVFWYQQVLKNEFKFLISFQNENVFDETGMPKERFSAKCLPNSPCSLEIQATKLEDSAVYFCASSPGGSGAYTEAFFGQGTRLTVV.

The table lists this clonotype with a few counts. The gene calls are TRBV20-1 and TRBJ2-7, with a weak D call TRBD1 (6 bases). Trimming took 3 bases from V and 3 from J, leaving 12 bases between them. The germline gives CDR1 DFQATT, CDR2 SNEGSKA (reference sequence). The CDR3 length is 13 residues. CDR3 amino acids: CSASWGQYYEQYF. CDR3 nucleotides: TGCAGTGCTAGTTGGGGACAATACTACGAGCAGTACTTC.

The chain carries TRBV29-1 and TRBJ2-3, with TRBD2 matching 9 bases. In germline, CDR1 is SQVTM, CDR2 ANQGSEA. V gave up 7 bases and J gave up 0 bases; unmatched junction bases: 11. CDR3 length: 16 amino acids. The CDR3 DNA reads as TGCAGCGCTCTCACACTAGCGGGCTTTAGCACAGATACGCAGTATTTT. Protein product: CSALTLAGFSTDTQYF.

This clonotype was found once. The chain carries TRBV2 and TRBJ2-2; 11 bases agree with TRBD1. CDR1 and CDR2 (germline): SNHLY, FYNNEI. Germline trimming cut 8 bases from V and 9 bases from J; bases unmatched to any gene: 5. The CDR3 totals 13 residues. The CDR3 nucleotides read TGTGCCAGCCGGGACAGGGGGGGCCGGGAGCTGTTTTTT. Its translation: CASRDRGGRELFF. Variable domain in full (rest from reference TRBV2 and TRBJ2-2): EPEVTQTPSHQVTQMGQEVILRCVPISNHLYFYWYRQILGQKVEFLVSFYNNEISEKSEIFDDQFSVERPDGSNFTLKIRSTKLEDSAMYFCASRDRGGRELFFGEGSRLTVL.

This clonotype was observed a few times. This rearrangement joins TRBV12-3 or TRBV12-4 to TRBJ2-5; D is ambiguous. The CDR3 length is 12 residues. V gave up 6 bases and J gave up 0 bases, with 5 bases separating them. CDR3 bases: TGTGCCAGCAGGGCAGACCAAGAGACCCAGTACTTC. This gives the protein CASRADQETQYF.